The 28 T cell receptor beta chains below come from one sample, sequenced in a study of siplizumab effects on memory and regulatory T cells. Only in-frame clones appear in the TCRdb table, and some are missing; sequencing was by immunoSEQ multiplex PCR. Of about 100,000 clones in the sample, about 95% are singletons; the top ten hold less than 1.5%. The specimen sequenced was non-Treg CD4+ T cells sorted from blood. These receptors all stem from a human donor in good health.

This clone was recorded a few times. The rearrangement joins TRBV30 to TRBJ1-1; a weak D match, TRBD1 (5 bases). Trimming took off 4 bases at V and 7 bases at J, with 13 bases between the two ends. The CDR3 runs 12 residues. Germline V CDR1 and CDR2: GTSNPN, SVGIG (reference sequence). The CDR3 DNA is TGTGCCTGGAAACAGGATCCGGGTGAAGCTTTCTTT. Amino acid sequence: CAWKQDPGEAFF.

The chain recombines TRBV7-8 with TRBJ2-7, with D perhaps matching TRBD1 or TRBD2 (5 bases each). The V end lost 5 bases, the J end lost 3 bases, and 14 bases lay between the germline ends. Germline CDR1 is SGHVS and CDR2 is FQNEAQ. There are 14 residues in the CDR3. CDR3 DNA: TGTGCCAGCAGCGCCAGGGAGTCCAACTACGAGCAGTACTTC. Its translation is CASSARESNYEQYF.

This chain connects TRBV5-1 to TRBJ2-1, with TRBD2 matching 12 bases. CDR1 and CDR2 from the germline V gene are SGHRS and YFSETQ. Germline trimming cut 3 bases from V and 7 bases from J; bases unmatched to any gene: 8. The CDR3 contains 16 residues. CDR3 residues: CASSSDGTSGWNEQFF. The CDR3 coding sequence is TGCGCCAGCAGCTCGGATGGGACTAGCGGGTGGAATGAGCAGTTCTTC.

The chain combines TRBV19 with TRBJ1-1; D gene ambiguous. Trimming removed 6 bases at V and 3 bases at J, with 11 bases between. Germline V gene lookup returns CDR1 LNHDA and CDR2 SQIVND (reference sequence). This CDR3 has 13 amino acids. As DNA, the CDR3 is TGTGCCAGTAGCCCTACTTCTTACACTGAAGCTTTCTTT. Translating gives CASSPTSYTEAFF.

This chain joins TRBV18 and TRBJ2-1; 9 nucleotides match TRBD1. The CDR3 has 14 residues. V trimming: 5 bases; J trimming: 7 bases; junction bases outside the gene matches: 6. Germline values: CDR1 KGHSH, CDR2 LQKENI. The DNA of the CDR3 is TGTGCCAGCTCAACAAACAGGGGGCCGAATGAGCAGTTCTTC. The encoded protein is CASSTNRGPNEQFF.

V gene TRBV7-3 combines with J gene TRBJ2-2, with unresolved D. The CDR3 is 14 residues long. Germline assignment: CDR1 SGHTA and CDR2 FQGTGA. The V and J ends lost 1 base and 6 bases respectively, with 9 bases between them. CDR3 residues: CASSLRQTPGELFF. Here the CDR3 DNA reads TGTGCCAGCAGCTTAAGGCAAACTCCCGGGGAGCTGTTTTTT.

The chain recombines TRBV5-1 with TRBJ2-4, with D perhaps TRBD2 (5 bases). Per germline, CDR1 SGHRS and CDR2 YFSETQ. The CDR3 covers 14 residues. The ends were cut back, 3 bases at V and 7 bases at J, with 14 bases in the middle. In DNA, the CDR3 is TGCGCCAGCAGCTCGGACGGACGAGGGAACATTCAGTACTTC. Translated, it gives CASSSDGRGNIQYF.

The V and J genes are TRBV4-1 and TRBJ2-5; TRBD2 aligns across 9 bases. The ends lost 4 bases at V and 2 bases at J; junction bases unmatched: 11. CDR1 and CDR2 (germline): MGHRA, YSYEKL. There are 17 residues in the CDR3. The CDR3 DNA reads as TGCGCCAGCAGCCCTCGACCCCAGACTAGCGGACAAGAGACCCAGTACTTC. This encodes CASSPRPQTSGQETQYF.

In this sample, this clone turned up a few times. The CDR3 protein is CASSQTDKDSSNQPQHF. The CDR3, as DNA: TGCGCCAGCAGTCAAACGGACAAGGACTCTAGCAATCAGCCCCAGCATTTT. V and J are TRBV23-1 and TRBJ1-5, with D perhaps matching TRBD1 (5 bases). TRBV23-1 is classed as an ORF, of uncertain function. The CDR3 has 17 amino acids. Trimming took 2 bases from V and 0 from J, leaving 14 bases between them.

J is TRBJ2-7 and V is TRBV6-6; no definite D call. Trimming removed 0 bases from V and 0 bases from J, with 9 bases in between. The CDR3 sequence is 15 residues long. The germline gives CDR1 MNHNY, CDR2 SVGAGI (reference sequence). This CDR3 is CASSYSTRPSYEQYF. The CDR3 region has the DNA TGTGCCAGCAGTTACTCGACCAGGCCCTCCTACGAGCAGTACTTC.

V gene TRBV5-4 combines with J gene TRBJ2-1; D might be TRBD2 (5 bases). This CDR3 contains 15 residues. The germline V gene has CDR1 SGHNT and CDR2 YYREEE (reference sequence). Deletions cut 0 bases from V and 12 bases from J, with 19 bases between. The CDR3 reads CASSLGAPGSERQFF. The CDR3 bases are TGTGCCAGCAGCTTGGGAGCCCCGGGGAGTGAGCGGCAGTTCTTC.

This chain joins TRBV27 and TRBJ1-4; 7 bases fit TRBD1. V was clipped by 7 bases and J by 6 bases; unmatched bases: 8. The CDR3 loop spans 14 amino acids. The germline V gene has CDR1 MNHEY and CDR2 SMNVEV (reference sequence). The DNA of the CDR3 is TGTGCCAGCAACAGGGGAGGGATTGATGAAAAACTGTTTTTT. Amino acids: CASNRGGIDEKLFF.

The CDR3 protein is CASSFMMTGNTGELFF. The CDR3 nucleotides read TGTGCCAGCAGCTTTATGATGACAGGGAACACCGGGGAGCTGTTTTTT. V and J are TRBV9 and TRBJ2-2; weak D call: TRBD1 (6 bases). This CDR3 region has 16 residues. Germline V gene sequence: CDR1 SGDLS, CDR2 YYNGEE. V dropped 4 bases and J dropped 1 base, with 14 bases sitting between them.

This chain uses TRBV2 with TRBJ2-7; TRBD2 matches at 7 bases. Losses at the gene ends were 6 bases for V and 6 bases for J; bases not matched to a gene: 11. Germline V lookup: CDR1 SNHLY, CDR2 FYNNEI. CDR3 length: 14 amino acids. This CDR3 is CASRALAHPAEQYF. Here the CDR3 DNA reads TGTGCCAGCAGGGCACTAGCGCACCCCGCCGAGCAGTACTTC. Using reference TRBV2 and TRBJ2-7 for the parts outside the CDR3, the full variable domain is EPEVTQTPSHQVTQMGQEVILRCVPISNHLYFYWYRQILGQKVEFLVSFYNNEISEKSEIFDDQFSVERPDGSNFTLKIRSTKLEDSAMYFCASRALAHPAEQYFGPGTRLTVT.

This clone was found once. This chain connects TRBV29-1 to TRBJ2-7; TRBD1 matches at 9 bases. The length of the CDR3 is 16 residues. Germline V gene sequence: CDR1 SQVTM, CDR2 ANQGSEA. Trimming removed 6 bases from V and 2 bases from J; junction bases left unmatched: 14. The CDR3 region is CSVRINWDRVTYEQYF. As DNA, the CDR3 is TGCAGCGTCAGAATTAATTGGGACAGGGTAACCTACGAGCAGTACTTC.

The rearrangement joins TRBV2 to TRBJ2-6, with a possible D match to TRBD2 (5 bases). Germline V gene sequence: CDR1 SNHLY, CDR2 FYNNEI. The V end was cut by 9 bases, the J end by 1 base, with 10 bases between. The CDR3 has 14 amino acids. CDR3 loop: CARARESGANVLTF. In nucleotides, the CDR3 is TGTGCCAGAGCTCGGGAATCTGGGGCCAACGTCCTGACTTTC.

The chain carries TRBV19 and TRBJ1-2; 8 bases fit TRBD1. V lost 4 bases and J lost 7; bases outside the gene matches: 8. The CDR3 contains 14 residues. CDR1 LNHDA and CDR2 SQIVND come from the germline V gene (reference sequence). CDR3 in amino acids: CASSTTGEVSGYTF. As DNA, the CDR3 is TGTGCCAGTAGTACGACAGGGGAAGTGAGTGGCTACACCTTC.

CDR3 protein: CASSSQGLTEAFF. In DNA form, the CDR3 reads TGTGCCAGCAGTTCGCAGGGACTAACTGAAGCTTTCTTT. The V call is TRBV6-5, the J call TRBJ1-1; perhaps TRBD1 as D (5 bases). Germline V gene data show CDR1 as MNHEY and CDR2 as SVGAGI. Between the trimmed V and J ends, which lost 4 bases and 5 bases, there was a span of 11 bases. CDR3 length equals 13 residues.

The gene calls are TRBV5-6 and TRBJ2-3; D is possibly TRBD2 (5 bases). With 2 bases removed from V and 1 base from J, the gap between germline ends came to 11 bases. CDR3 length: 15 residues. Germline CDR1 and CDR2: SGHDT and YYEEEE. The CDR3 DNA is TGTGCCAGCAGCTTCGGTGAGGGTGGCACAGATACGCAGTATTTT. Amino acids: CASSFGEGGTDTQYF.

This clone was counted once. The chain uses TRBV27 and TRBJ1-6; D may be TRBD1 (6 bases). From germline, CDR1 is MNHEY and CDR2 SMNVEV (reference sequence). This CDR3 comprises 18 residues. Between the trimmed V and J ends, which lost 3 bases and 7 bases, there was a span of 22 bases. The CDR3 sequence is CASSLRHRDTGLNSPLHF. DNA of the CDR3: TGTGCCAGCAGTTTGAGACACCGGGACACGGGGCTCAATTCACCCCTCCACTTT.

The chain combines TRBV30 with TRBJ1-3; maybe TRBD1 (5 bases). The CDR3 spans 13 residues. Germline V lookup: CDR1 GTSNPN, CDR2 SVGIG (reference sequence). V was cut by 0 bases and J by 8 bases, with 11 bases left in between. CDR3 bases: TGTGCCTGGAGTGTAGTGTTGGGGGACACCATATATTTT. Encoded protein: CAWSVVLGDTIYF.

The CDR3 DNA reads as TGTGCCAGCAGCCAAGGGAGACGCATGAACACTGAAGCTTTCTTT. Amino acids: CASSQGRRMNTEAFF. The chain has TRBV4-2 and TRBJ1-1; D not resolved. Per the germline V gene, CDR1 is LGHNA and CDR2 is YNFKEQ. This CDR3 spans 15 amino acids. Trimming left V 1 base short and J 0 bases short, with 9 bases between.

This clone was counted once. The V gene is TRBV2, the J gene TRBJ2-1; 7 positions match TRBD2. The CDR3 consists of 15 residues. Per the germline V gene, CDR1 is SNHLY and CDR2 is FYNNEI. V dropped 3 bases and J dropped 4; count of bases not matched to a gene: 6. CDR3 protein: CASSEGGSRYNEQFF. In nucleotides, the CDR3 is TGTGCCAGCAGTGAGGGCGGGAGCAGGTACAATGAGCAGTTCTTC.

This sequence joins TRBV18 and TRBJ2-3; perhaps TRBD1 as D (5 bases). Trimming pared 4 bases from V and 6 bases from J, leaving 8 bases between. The CDR3 extends over 12 amino acids. Germline CDR1 and CDR2: KGHSH and LQKENI. The CDR3 coding sequence is TGTGCCAGCTCACTGACAGCCGATACGCAGTATTTT. Its translation: CASSLTADTQYF.

The chain uses TRBV7-3 and TRBJ2-1, with D perhaps assigned TRBD1 or TRBD2 (5 bases each). V shed 3 bases and J shed 9 bases, with 18 bases lying between them. The CDR3 is made up of 15 amino acids. CDR1 is SGHTA, CDR2 FQGTGA, per germline. The CDR3 region has the DNA TGTGCCAGCAGCTTCCCAGGGACGTTACTTGGTGAGCAGTTCTTC. This translates into CASSFPGTLLGEQFF.

The rearrangement links TRBV4-2 to TRBJ2-5; D is ambiguous. CDR1 and CDR2 from the germline V gene are LGHNA and YNFKEQ. CDR3 length: 12 residues. Trimming took 0 bases from V and 4 from J, leaving 3 bases between them. The CDR3 is CASSQDLETQYF. In DNA, the CDR3 is TGTGCCAGCAGCCAAGATCTAGAGACCCAGTACTTC.

The rearrangement links TRBV27 to TRBJ2-1; 7 bases agree with TRBD1. CDR1 MNHEY and CDR2 SMNVEV come from the germline V gene (reference sequence). Trimming took 6 bases from V and 10 from J; bases not matched to a gene: 15. The CDR3 is made up of 15 amino acids. The CDR3 loop is CASSSLRDRYSEQFF. The CDR3 nucleotides read TGTGCCAGCAGCTCACTCCGGGACAGATATTCCGAGCAGTTCTTC.

This chain joins TRBV2 and TRBJ1-2; no firm D call. The germline V gene has CDR1 SNHLY and CDR2 FYNNEI. The CDR3 runs to 14 residues. Trimming removed 7 bases from V and 2 bases from J, with 14 bases in between. CDR3 sequence (DNA): TGTGCCAGCATCTTGGGCCAGAGAAACTATGGCTACACCTTC. Translation: CASILGQRNYGYTF.